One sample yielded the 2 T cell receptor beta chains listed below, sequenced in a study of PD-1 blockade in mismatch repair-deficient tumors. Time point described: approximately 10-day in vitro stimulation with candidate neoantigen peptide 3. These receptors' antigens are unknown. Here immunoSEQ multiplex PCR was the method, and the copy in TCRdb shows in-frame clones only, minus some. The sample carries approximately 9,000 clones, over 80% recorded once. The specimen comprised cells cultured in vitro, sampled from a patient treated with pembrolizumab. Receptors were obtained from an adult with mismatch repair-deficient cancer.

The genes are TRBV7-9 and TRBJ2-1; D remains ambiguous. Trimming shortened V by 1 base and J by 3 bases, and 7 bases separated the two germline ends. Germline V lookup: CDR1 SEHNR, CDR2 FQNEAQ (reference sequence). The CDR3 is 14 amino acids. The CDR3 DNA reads TGTGCCAGCAGCTTAGAACAGAGCTACAATGAGCAGTTCTTC. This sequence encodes CASSLEQSYNEQFF. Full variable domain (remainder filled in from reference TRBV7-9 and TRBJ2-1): DTGVSQNPRHKITKRGQNVTFRCDPISEHNRLYWYRQTLGQGPEFLTYFQNEAQLEKSRLLSDRFSAERPKGSFSTLEIQRTEQGDSAMYLCASSLEQSYNEQFFGPGTRLTVL.

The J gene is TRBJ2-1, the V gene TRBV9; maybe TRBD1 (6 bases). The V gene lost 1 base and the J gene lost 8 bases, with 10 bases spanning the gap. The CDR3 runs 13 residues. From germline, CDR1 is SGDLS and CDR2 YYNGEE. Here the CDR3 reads CASSVTGFDEQFF. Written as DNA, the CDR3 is TGTGCCAGCAGCGTAACAGGGTTCGATGAGCAGTTCTTC.